The text below deals with one T cell receptor (beta chain). Its specificity is not known. This specimen belongs to a study of a mutant IDH1 vaccine in newly diagnosed glioma. For the study at large: Investigators started vaccination 4-6 weeks after radiotherapy alone, or with temozolomide cycles. Scheduled at week 35, visit V12 preceded visit V13, held at week 47.

V lost 0 bases to trimming and J lost 6 bases; unmatched junction nucleotides: 7. The CDR3 spans 16 residues. Germline V gene sequence: CDR1 SGHTA, CDR2 FQGNSA. Only in-frame clones appear in the TCRdb table, and some are missing; sequencing was by immunoSEQ multiplex PCR. This table has about 60,000 clones, 84% appearing once. Time point denoted: week 35, safety follow-up. A single vaccine dose contained 300 ug of mutant IDH1 20-mer peptide, and topical imiquimod was used with it. Donors harbored newly found WHO grade 3 or 4 IDH1-mutant, ATRX-lost astrocytomas. J is TRBJ2-3 and V is TRBV7-2, with 9 nucleotides matching TRBD2. This receptor was obtained from a man aged 25 to 40 with glioma. The sequencing here drew on PBMCs, taken from a glioma patient whose treatment included an IDH1 peptide vaccine. DNA of the CDR3: TGTGCCAGCAGCTTAGCGGGGCGGGGGGGCCATGATACGCAGTATTTT. Amino acids: CASSLAGRGGHDTQYF.